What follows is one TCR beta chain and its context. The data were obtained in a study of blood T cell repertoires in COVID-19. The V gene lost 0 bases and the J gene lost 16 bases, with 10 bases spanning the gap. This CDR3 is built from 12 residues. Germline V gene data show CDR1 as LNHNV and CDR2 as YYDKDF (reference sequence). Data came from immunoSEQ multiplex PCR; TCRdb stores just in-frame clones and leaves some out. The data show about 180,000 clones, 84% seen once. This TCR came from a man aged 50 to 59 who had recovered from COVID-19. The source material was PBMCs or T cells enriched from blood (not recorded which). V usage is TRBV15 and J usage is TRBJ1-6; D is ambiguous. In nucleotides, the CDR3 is TGTGCCACCAGCAGAGAAGTCCCTCGGCTCCACTTT. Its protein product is CATSREVPRLHF.